The 21 T cell receptor beta chains presented below share a single source sample, sequenced in a study of shared clonotypes between healthy human individuals. Libraries were prepared by immunoSEQ multiplex PCR; TCRdb keeps only in-frame clonotypes and omits some of them. Of around 2.1 million clones listed, just over 90% were seen once; the top ten hold roughly 1.7%. Positive CCR7 selection of CD45RO-negative cells yielded the naive CD8 cells, and terminally differentiated effector memory CD45RA+ cells were excluded. Sequencing input: naive CD8+ T cells from PBMCs. Source of these receptors: a man aged 18 to 29 in good health. Some clones in this sample may be carry-over from other donors' samples.

This clone was detected only once. The chain joins TRBV7-9 to TRBJ1-3; the match to TRBD1 covers 7 bases. V shed 5 bases and J 8 bases; nucleotides not matched to a gene: 9. The CDR3 length is 14 residues. CDR1 is SEHNR and CDR2 is FQNEAQ in the germline V gene (reference sequence). The CDR3: CASSDAGGEDTIYF. The CDR3 bases are TGTGCCAGCAGCGACGCAGGGGGTGAGGACACCATATATTTT.

The chain recombines TRBV27 with TRBJ2-7; D possibly corresponds to TRBD2 (6 bases). The CDR3 is 15 amino acids. The germline CDR1 and CDR2 sequences are MNHEY and SMNVEV (reference sequence). Trimming shortened V by 3 bases and J by 2 bases, and 14 bases separated the two germline ends. CDR3 sequence (DNA): TGTGCCAGCAGTTTCGGGACTGGTTGGGCCTACGAGCAGTACTTC. Protein: CASSFGTGWAYEQYF.

This clone was found once. The chain is built from TRBV11-2 and TRBJ1-1; D uncertain. Germline CDR1 is SGHAT and CDR2 is FQNNGV. V dropped 4 bases and J dropped 4 bases, with 10 bases sitting between them. The CDR3 runs 13 residues. The CDR3 nucleotides read TGTGCCAGCAGCTCGGACCCTTCCACTGAAGCTTTCTTT. It is translated as CASSSDPSTEAFF.

The chain has TRBV6-6 and TRBJ2-5; D is possibly TRBD1 (7 bases). The germline V gene has CDR1 MNHNY and CDR2 SVGAGI (reference sequence). V was pared by 7 bases and J by 7 bases, with 16 bases between. The CDR3 runs to 13 residues. The CDR3 nucleotides read TGTGCCAGCACCCCGACAGGGCGGGGGACCCAGTACTTC. This encodes CASTPTGRGTQYF.

J is TRBJ2-3 and V is TRBV9; possible D gene TRBD2, 6 bases. Trimming removed 3 bases at V and 7 bases at J, with 24 bases between. Germline values: CDR1 SGDLS, CDR2 YYNGEE. The CDR3 spans 17 residues. The DNA of the CDR3 is TGTGCCAGCAGCGCCCCTCCGAGGGACTCCGGCTATCATACGCAGTATTTT. Its protein is CASSAPPRDSGYHTQYF.

This sequence joins TRBV7-3 and TRBJ1-1; D unresolved. This CDR3 has 14 amino acids. CDR1 is SGHTA and CDR2 is FQGTGA in the germline V gene. V lost 5 bases to trimming and J lost 4 bases, with 14 bases between them. For the CDR3, the DNA is TGTGCCAGCAGCCTTACGCCGGGGAGCACTGAAGCTTTCTTT. This codes for CASSLTPGSTEAFF.

V is TRBV7-3 and J is TRBJ2-1, with D tentatively TRBD1 (5 bases). Germline CDR1 reads SGHTA; CDR2 reads FQGTGA. With 6 bases removed from V and 0 bases from J, the gap between germline ends came to 15 bases. This CDR3 comprises 16 residues. The CDR3: CASSYTGSSSYNEQFF. The CDR3 bases are TGTGCCAGCAGTTATACAGGTTCCAGCTCCTACAATGAGCAGTTCTTC.

The genes are TRBV5-5 and TRBJ2-6; D not resolved. Germline CDR1 SGHKS, CDR2 YYEKEE (reference sequence). V dropped 4 bases and J dropped 2 bases, with 7 bases sitting between them. This CDR3 has 14 amino acids. CDR3 coding DNA: TGTGCCAGCAGCCACGATCCTGGGGCCAACGTCCTGACTTTC. Residues: CASSHDPGANVLTF. The variable domain in full, completed from reference TRBV5-5 and TRBJ2-6, reads DAGVTQSPTHLIKTRGQQVTLRCSPISGHKSVSWYQQVLGQGPQFIFQYYEKEERGRGNFPDRFSARQFPNYSSELNVNALLLGDSALYLCASSHDPGANVLTFGAGSRLTVL.

CDR3 sequence reads: CASSPGTSGTNEQFF. CDR3 in DNA: TGTGCCAGCAGCCCTGGGACTAGCGGGACCAATGAGCAGTTCTTC. The chain couples TRBV7-8 to TRBJ2-1; 13 bases fit TRBD2. Germline CDR1 reads SGHVS; CDR2 reads FQNEAQ. The CDR3 extends over 15 amino acids. The J segment lost 6 bases and the V segment lost 5 bases, leaving 4 bases of the junction unmatched.

The genes are TRBV4-1 and TRBJ1-1; D is perhaps TRBD1 (5 bases). CDR1 and CDR2 (germline): MGHRA, YSYEKL. V shed 2 bases and J shed 4 bases, with 11 bases lying between them. The CDR3 consists of 14 residues. CDR3: CASSQWGRGTEAFF. As DNA, the CDR3 is TGCGCCAGCAGCCAATGGGGACGGGGCACTGAAGCTTTCTTT.

The CDR3 coding sequence is TGTGCCAGTAGTACCGCTAAGGACATTCAGTACTTC. Translating it yields CASSTAKDIQYF. This chain connects TRBV19 to TRBJ2-4, with unresolved D. Germline CDR1 reads LNHDA; CDR2 reads SQIVND (reference sequence). CDR3 length equals 12 residues. Trimming left V 4 bases short and J 8 bases short, with 9 bases between.

V is TRBV7-9 and J is TRBJ2-5, with D possibly being TRBD2 (5 bases). This CDR3 is built from 13 residues. Germline V CDR1 and CDR2: SEHNR, FQNEAQ (reference sequence). Trimming took 4 bases from V and 7 from J, leaving 13 bases between them. CDR3 sequence reads: CASSSQPGGTQYF. In DNA form, the CDR3 reads TGTGCCAGCAGCTCACAACCCGGAGGGACCCAGTACTTC.

The rearrangement uses TRBV18 and TRBJ2-7, with D tentatively TRBD1 or TRBD2 (5 bases each). The CDR3 loop spans 14 amino acids. Trimming left V 3 bases short and J 3 bases short, with 12 bases between. Germline V gives CDR1 KGHSH, CDR2 LQKENI. CDR3 DNA sequence: TGTGCCAGCTCACCCCGGGACGGTGTCTACGAGCAGTACTTC. Translation: CASSPRDGVYEQYF.

This clone was seen a single time. This sequence joins TRBV29-1 and TRBJ2-7, with D possibly matching TRBD1 (6 bases). From germline, CDR1 is SQVTM and CDR2 ANQGSEA. Between the trimmed V and J ends, which lost 4 bases and 3 bases, there was a span of 13 bases. This CDR3 is built from 13 residues. CDR3 residues: CSVVRGFGYEQYF. CDR3 DNA sequence: TGCAGCGTTGTCAGGGGTTTTGGCTACGAGCAGTACTTC.

The table lists this clone with a count of one. At the DNA level, this CDR3 is encoded by other sequences in the same sample as well. The chain recombines TRBV28 with TRBJ2-1; no firm D call. The CDR3 is 13 amino acids. Germline loops: CDR1 MDHEN, CDR2 SYDVKM. Trimming took off 2 bases at V and 4 bases at J, with 6 bases between the two ends. CDR3 residues: CASSLGSYNEQFF. The DNA for the CDR3 is TGTGCCAGCAGTTTAGGCAGTTACAATGAGCAGTTCTTC.

In its sample, this clone was seen a few times. The chain is built from TRBV10-3 and TRBJ1-1; a weak D match, TRBD1 (5 bases). Trimming removed 7 bases at V and 4 bases at J, with 7 bases between. The CDR3 contains 11 residues. CDR1 ENHRY and CDR2 SYGVKD come from the germline V gene. For the CDR3, the DNA is TGTGCCATCAAGACAGCCACTGAAGCTTTCTTT. It encodes CAIKTATEAFF.

The V gene is TRBV14, the J gene TRBJ2-2; TRBD2 is a possible D gene (6 bases). V was trimmed by 5 bases and J by 0 bases, leaving 19 bases between them. Germline V gene sequence: CDR1 SGHDN, CDR2 FVKESK. This CDR3 region has 18 residues. The CDR3 region has the DNA TGTGCCAGCAGCTGGGGGGTAGCGGAAATCACGAACACCGGGGAGCTGTTTTTT. Encoded protein: CASSWGVAEITNTGELFF.

The rearrangement links TRBV2 to TRBJ1-1; 9 bases fit TRBD1. Germline CDR1 is SNHLY and CDR2 is FYNNEI. J was trimmed by 3 bases and V by 6 bases; bases with no gene match: 5. This CDR3 is built from 14 residues. The CDR3 bases are TGTGCCAGCAGGAGACAGGGGGACTACACTGAAGCTTTCTTT. Its translation is CASRRQGDYTEAFF.

This clone has a single count. The chain has TRBV10-2 and TRBJ2-7; D is possibly TRBD1 (6 bases). The CDR3 has 16 amino acids. Trimming cost V 0 bases and J 4 bases, with 16 bases left between them. Per germline, CDR1 WSHSY and CDR2 SAAADI. CDR3 DNA: TGCGCCAGCAGTGAGTCGCTACTCGGAAGGGGGTACGAGCAGTACTTC. Its protein is CASSESLLGRGYEQYF.

This chain uses TRBV5-1 with TRBJ2-7, with 13 positions matching TRBD2. CDR3 length equals 15 residues. Per the germline V gene, CDR1 is SGHRS and CDR2 is YFSETQ. Trimming at V came to 5 bases and at J to 5 bases, leaving 7 bases not matched to a gene. Here the CDR3 reads CASRHRLAGGHEQYF. The CDR3 coding sequence is TGCGCCAGCAGGCATCGACTAGCGGGAGGCCACGAGCAGTACTTC.

The J gene is TRBJ1-2, the V gene TRBV11-3; D is uncertain. This CDR3 is built from 9 residues. Trimming removed 7 bases at V and 11 bases at J, with 8 bases between. Germline CDR1 and CDR2: SGHNT and YENEEA. CDR3 DNA: TGTGCCAGCACGAACCTTTACACCTTC. Protein sequence: CASTNLYTF.